This T cell receptor (beta chain) was found in a study of blood T cell repertoires in COVID-19. Study-wide background: COVID-19 samples collected from the United States, Italy and Spain covered acute and convalescent phases. The analysed material was cDNA or gDNA that came from T cells, B-cell-depleted T cells, or PBMCs.

Original handling: It was from reference gene primer amplification that nucleated cell counts were estimated. The method was immunoSEQ multiplex PCR; TCRdb's version includes in-frame clones alone and lacks a portion of them. The V and J calls and clone size are taken from that table; D and trimming were inferred from the DNA. The table includes about 150,000 clones, 80% to 90% detected once. The TCR sequence derives from a man in his 60s with active or convalescent COVID-19. The sample comprised peripheral blood.

In nucleotides, the CDR3 is TGTGCCAGCAGTGTACAGATGGCTGAGACCCAGTACTTC. This gives the protein CASSVQMAETQYF. V usage is TRBV28 and J usage is TRBJ2-5; D remains ambiguous. The germline CDR1 and CDR2 sequences are MDHEN and SYDVKM. V lost 5 bases to trimming and J lost 5 bases, with 12 bases between them. The CDR3 is made up of 13 amino acids.